This T cell receptor (beta chain) was captured by sequencing in a study of identical twins. The table lists this clonotype with many counts. Its target is not known. In every case, the donor was a healthy Caucasian. TCRdb fed the 5' RACE reads into MiXCR, producing one record per CDR3 protein. The sample includes a few hundred thousand distinct CDR3 sequences, 20% to 25% seen only once; the top ten take just under 3%. Whole-study results and caveats: There was an excess of low generation probability in the out-of-frame alpha sequences that twins shared. Findings came from cross-sectional statistics, without long-term follow-up of donors.

The CDR3 has 14 residues. Trimming took 11 bases from V and 7 from J; bases not matched to a gene: 12. CDR1 and CDR2 (germline): MNHNS, SASEGT. In addition, the sample was reused for a study of T cells expressing NK-cell markers. This second study notes: Most of the eight sequenced donors tested HCMV-seropositive; one tested seronegative.

This clonotype originated in a woman younger than 30 in good health. Sequencing was carried out using CD4+ T cells sorted from blood. This chain joins TRBV6-1 and TRBJ2-2; 8 bases align to TRBD2. The CDR3 region has the DNA TGTGCCGGGGGCTTTGGCGGGGGGAACGGGGAGCTGTTTTTT. It yields the protein CAGGFGGGNGELFF.